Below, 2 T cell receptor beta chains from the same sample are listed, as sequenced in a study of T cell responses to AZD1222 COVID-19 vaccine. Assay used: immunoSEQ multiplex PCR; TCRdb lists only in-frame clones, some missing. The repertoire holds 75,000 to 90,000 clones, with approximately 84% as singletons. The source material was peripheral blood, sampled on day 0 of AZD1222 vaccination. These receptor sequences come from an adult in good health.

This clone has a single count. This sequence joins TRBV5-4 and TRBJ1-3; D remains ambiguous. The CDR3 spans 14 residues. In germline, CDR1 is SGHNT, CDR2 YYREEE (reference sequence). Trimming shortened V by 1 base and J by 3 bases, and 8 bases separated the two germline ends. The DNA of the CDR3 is TGTGCCAGCAGCTTGCAAGGTAGTGGAAACACCATATATTTT. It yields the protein CASSLQGSGNTIYF.

The CDR3 loop is CASSTRLASTNTGELFF. The CDR3 region has the DNA TGTGCCAGCAGTACCCGACTAGCCTCCACGAACACCGGGGAGCTGTTTTTT. This chain connects TRBV27 to TRBJ2-2, with 7 nucleotides matching TRBD2. The CDR3 spans 17 residues. Trimming took 5 bases from V and 0 from J; bases not matched to a gene: 9. Germline V gives CDR1 MNHEY, CDR2 SMNVEV (reference sequence).